The T cell receptor beta chain under discussion was sequenced for a study of tumor T cells in aggressive B-cell lymphoma. Measured with immunoSEQ multiplex PCR; TCRdb has only the in-frame clones, and not every one. This table holds a few thousand clones, approximately 86% found once. Germline CDR1 is SGHTA and CDR2 is FQGTGA. Trimming stripped 1 base from V and 2 bases from J, with 9 bases between. The CDR3 consists of 15 residues. Sequences were obtained from tumor tissue. The chain couples TRBV7-3 to TRBJ2-1, with D perhaps TRBD1 (5 bases). The source of this sequence is an adult with diffuse large B cell lymphoma. The CDR3 DNA sequence: TGTGCCAGCAGCTTAAGTCAGGGCCCCTACAATGAGCAGTTCTTC. Its protein is CASSLSQGPYNEQFF.